This TCR beta chain was identified in a study of human T cells and chemical hapten exposure. Whole-study context: There were weekly diphenylcyclopropenone doses to the scalp for patients throughout the roughly 24-week study. Findings of the study overall: While controls formed fewer of them, expanded TCRs formed significantly more large CDR3 similarity clusters.

Each CDR3 protein gets one entry after TCRdb re-called the RACE reads with MiXCR. The repertoire holds approximately 370,000 distinct CDR3 sequences, with approximately 5.8% as singletons. With regard to this clonotype: Its specificity is not known. A read error is the likely source, as a far larger clone sits one nucleotide away.

Time point described: pre-sensitization, week 0. Treatment: therapeutic diphenylcyclopropenone sensitization with weekly scalp DPC. Trimming removed 0 bases at V and 6 bases at J, with 9 bases between. CDR1 and CDR2 from the germline V gene are SGHNT and YYREEE (reference sequence). The CDR3 extends over 13 amino acids. This sequence was found in a young woman with alopecia areata. Some clones in this sample may be carry-over from other donors' samples. The source material was whole blood, sampled in connection with sensitization to the hapten diphenylcyclopropenone (DPC). The chain links TRBV5-4 to TRBJ2-5; no clear D gene. The DNA of the CDR3 is TGTGCCAGCAGCTTGGTACTTCAAAAGACCCAGTACTTC. This gives the protein CASSLVLQKTQYF.